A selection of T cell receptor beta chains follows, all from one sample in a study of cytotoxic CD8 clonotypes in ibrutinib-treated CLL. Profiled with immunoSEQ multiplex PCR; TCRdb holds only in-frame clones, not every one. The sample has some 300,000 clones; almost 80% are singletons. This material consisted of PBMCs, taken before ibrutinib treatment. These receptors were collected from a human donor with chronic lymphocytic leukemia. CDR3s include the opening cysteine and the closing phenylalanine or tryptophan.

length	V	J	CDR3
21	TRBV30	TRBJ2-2	CAWIGRWTSANKGGNTGELFF
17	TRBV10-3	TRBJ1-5	CAISESKVGNSNQPQHF
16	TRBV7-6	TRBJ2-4	CASSRGVTSGRNIQYF
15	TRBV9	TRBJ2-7	CASSPGTSGSYEQYF
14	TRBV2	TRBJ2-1	CASSGAGSYNEQFF
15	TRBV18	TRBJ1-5	CASSPNYRDNQPQHF
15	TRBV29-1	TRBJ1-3	CSVEGAGRGRDTIYF
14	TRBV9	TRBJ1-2	CASNKVGDNYGYTF
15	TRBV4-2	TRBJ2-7	CASSQGASGSFEQYF
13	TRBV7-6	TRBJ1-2	CASSFRGDDGYTF
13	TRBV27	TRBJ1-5	CASSLWSNQPQHF
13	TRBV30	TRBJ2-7	CAWSVQEGYEQYF
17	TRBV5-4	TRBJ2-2	CASSPAVGQGLAGELFF
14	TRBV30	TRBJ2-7	CAWSTGLEVYEQYF
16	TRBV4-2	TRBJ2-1	CASTQGVASSYNEQFF
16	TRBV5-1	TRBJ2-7	CASSLGTGLVAYEQYF
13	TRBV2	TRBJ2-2	CASSRGQTGELFF
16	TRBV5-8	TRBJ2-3	CASSLGGLAGTDTQYF
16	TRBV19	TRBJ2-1	CASSHQTSGRRAEQFF
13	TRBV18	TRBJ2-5	CASSPDTKETQYF
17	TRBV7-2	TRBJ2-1	CASSRRPRIDRYNEQFF
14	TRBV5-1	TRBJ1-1	CASSPDKPNTEAFF
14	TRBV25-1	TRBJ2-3	CASSGSFRTDTQYF
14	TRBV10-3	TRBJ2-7	CAISDSGGTYEQYF
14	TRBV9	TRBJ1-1	CASSPWTGYSEAFF
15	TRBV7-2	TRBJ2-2	CASSWRQGYTGELFF
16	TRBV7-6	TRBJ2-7	CASSPMPRTGTDEQYF
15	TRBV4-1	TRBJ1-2	CASSQEQGSNYGYTF
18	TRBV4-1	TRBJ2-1	CASSQDWLAGVSYNEQFF
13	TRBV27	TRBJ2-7	CASSLGLRMWEYF
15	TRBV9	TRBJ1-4	CASGPTGGPVEKLFF
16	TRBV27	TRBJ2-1	CASSYDRRSSYNEQFF
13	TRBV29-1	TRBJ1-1	CSVRTGLDTEAFF
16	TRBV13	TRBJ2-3	CASSLLWSRSTDTQYF
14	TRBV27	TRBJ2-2	CASSPVPVTGELFF
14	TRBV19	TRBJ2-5	CASSTTGVGETQYF
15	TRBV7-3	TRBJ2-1	CASSLNSGRLDEQFF